A selection of T cell receptor beta chains follows, all from one sample in a study of blood T cell repertoires in COVID-19. Clones were sequenced by immunoSEQ multiplex PCR, and TCRdb holds only the in-frame ones, with some missing. This table has some 190,000 clones, 80% to 90% appearing once. Input material: peripheral blood. These receptor sequences come from a woman in her seventies with active or convalescent COVID-19. CDR3s include the opening cysteine and the closing phenylalanine or tryptophan. D genes are given only for firm matches. Where a row states a size, it is once, few, many or the class of an expanded clone; other rows omit it.

d_gene,v_gene,j_gene,abundance,CDR3aa,CDR3nt
TRBD1,TRBV6-1,TRBJ1-1,.,CASSVSRDRAPNTEAFF,TGTGCCAGCAGTGTCAGTCGGGACAGGGCACCGAACACTGAAGCTTTCTTT
.,TRBV6-5,TRBJ2-5,.,CASTTGSGEETQYF,TGTGCCAGCACCACGGGCAGCGGAGAAGAGACCCAGTACTTC
.,TRBV5-1,TRBJ2-5,.,CASSLREAGETQYF,TGCGCCAGCAGCTTGAGGGAGGCGGGGGAGACCCAGTACTTC
.,TRBV4-1,TRBJ2-1,once,CASSQGLARQRMGEQFF,TGCGCCAGCAGCCAAGGTTTAGCGCGCCAAAGGATGGGTGAGCAGTTCTTC
TRBD1,TRBV11-2,TRBJ2-7,once,CASSASPGTGGHYEQYF,TGTGCCAGCAGCGCCTCACCCGGGACAGGGGGCCACTACGAGCAGTACTTC
TRBD2,TRBV5-4,TRBJ2-7,.,CASSYGLAGEYEQYF,TGTGCCAGCAGCTACGGACTAGCGGGAGAATACGAGCAGTACTTC
.,TRBV13,TRBJ2-1,.,CASSLVGEAPYNEQFF,TGTGCCAGCAGCCTTGTTGGAGAGGCCCCTTACAATGAGCAGTTCTTC
TRBD2,TRBV25-1,TRBJ2-7,.,CASSDPGSRGREQYF,TGTGCCAGCAGTGATCCGGGGAGCCGCGGGAGGGAGCAGTACTTC
.,TRBV7-3,TRBJ2-3,.,CASSFQGLGDTQYF,TGTGCCAGCAGCTTTCAGGGTCTCGGGGATACGCAGTATTTT
.,TRBV7-2,TRBJ2-2,once,CASSPDSYGELFF,TGTGCCAGCAGCCCGGACAGTTACGGGGAGCTGTTTTTT
TRBD1,TRBV19,TRBJ1-2,.,CASSRPRGPPYGYTF,TGTGCCAGTAGTAGACCCAGGGGGCCCCCCTATGGCTACACCTTC
TRBD1,TRBV18,TRBJ2-7,.,CASSPKQGADEQYF,TGTGCCAGCTCACCCAAACAGGGGGCGGACGAGCAGTACTTC
TRBD1,TRBV5-1,TRBJ1-3,.,CASSLVFRDSPSGNTIYF,TGCGCCAGCAGCTTGGTTTTCCGGGACAGCCCCTCTGGAAACACCATATATTTT
TRBD1,TRBV18,TRBJ1-2,once,CASSPLTGAHYGYTF,TGTGCCAGCTCACCCTTGACAGGGGCCCACTATGGCTACACCTTC
.,TRBV28,TRBJ2-1,.,CASSRAHSYNEQFF,TGTGCCAGTTCCAGGGCCCACTCCTACAATGAGCAGTTCTTC
.,TRBV29-1,TRBJ1-1,.,CSVESGGNGEAFF,TGCAGCGTTGAGTCTGGGGGCAATGGTGAAGCTTTCTTT
TRBD2,TRBV2,TRBJ2-1,few,CASRPRTSGSGNEQFF,TGTGCCAGCAGGCCTCGGACTAGCGGGAGTGGCAATGAGCAGTTCTTC
.,TRBV6-5,TRBJ1-2,.,CASSYVASSRTDGYTF,TGTGCCAGCAGTTACGTAGCGTCGAGTCGGACGGATGGCTACACCTTC
.,TRBV7-8,TRBJ1-2,once,CASSLAQKWGLSNYGYTF,TGTGCCAGCAGCTTAGCTCAGAAGTGGGGACTCAGCAACTATGGCTACACCTTC
.,TRBV30,TRBJ2-1,.,CAWTGFDEQFF,TGTGCCTGGACCGGGTTCGATGAGCAGTTCTTC
.,TRBV5-1,TRBJ1-1,.,CASSPEGNTEAFF,TGCGCCAGCAGCCCAGAGGGAAACACTGAAGCTTTCTTT
TRBD2,TRBV15,TRBJ2-7,.,CATRPAGLPLLEQYF,TGTGCCACTCGTCCGGCGGGACTACCCCTTCTCGAGCAGTACTTC
TRBD1,TRBV15,TRBJ2-7,.,CATSRPGGSYEQYF,TGTGCCACCAGCAGGCCAGGGGGATCCTACGAGCAGTACTTC
.,TRBV5-4,TRBJ1-1,few,CATSRLTEAFF,TGTGCCACCTCGAGATTGACTGAAGCTTTCTTT
.,TRBV19,TRBJ1-5,.,CASGDSYSNQPQHF,TGTGCCAGTGGCGACAGTTATAGCAATCAGCCCCAGCATTTT
TRBD1,TRBV19,TRBJ1-1,.,CASSKTGSNTEAFF,TGTGCCAGTAGTAAGACAGGGTCGAACACTGAAGCTTTCTTT
TRBD1,TRBV14,TRBJ1-2,.,CASSPNRGLAYGYTF,TGTGCCAGCAGCCCGAACAGGGGACTAGCCTATGGCTACACCTTC
.,TRBV19,TRBJ2-3,.,CASSIAMGPSTDTQYF,TGTGCCAGTAGTATTGCGATGGGGCCCAGCACAGATACGCAGTATTTT
.,TRBV18,TRBJ2-1,.,CASSRIPGNEQFF,TGTGCCAGCTCACGGATACCAGGGAATGAGCAGTTCTTC
TRBD1,TRBV18,TRBJ2-1,.,CASSPRDSSYNEQFF,TGTGCCAGCTCACCTCGGGACAGCTCCTACAATGAGCAGTTCTTC
TRBD2,TRBV3-1/TRBV3-2,TRBJ2-1,.,CASRGTSSYNEQFF,TGTGCCAGCAGGGGGACTAGTTCTTACAATGAGCAGTTCTTC
.,TRBV6-2/TRBV6-3,TRBJ2-3,.,CASSSEGAGGSNTQYF,TGTGCCAGCAGTTCCGAGGGGGCGGGAGGCTCGAATACGCAGTATTTT
TRBD1,TRBV27,TRBJ1-1,.,CASSLRRQGFMNTEAFF,TGTGCCAGCAGTTTAAGGAGACAGGGATTCATGAACACTGAAGCTTTCTTT
TRBD1,TRBV30,TRBJ2-2,.,CAWSGQGATGELFF,TGTGCCTGGAGTGGACAGGGGGCCACCGGGGAGCTGTTTTTT
.,TRBV7-3,TRBJ2-2,few,CASSFGVNTGELFF,TGTGCCAGCAGCTTCGGGGTGAACACCGGGGAGCTGTTTTTT
.,TRBV7-9,TRBJ2-3,.,CASSSGTFDTQYF,TGTGCCAGCAGCTCGGGGACTTTTGATACGCAGTATTTT
.,TRBV11-2,TRBJ1-4,.,CASSFSGNPNEKLFF,TGTGCCAGCAGCTTCTCCGGGAATCCGAATGAAAAACTGTTTTTT
.,TRBV24-1,TRBJ1-3,.,CATSESGNSGNTIYF,TGTGCCACCAGTGAATCCGGGAACTCTGGAAACACCATATATTTT
TRBD2,TRBV27,TRBJ2-7,.,CASSLRASGSSRYEQYF,TGTGCCAGCAGTTTAAGGGCTAGCGGGAGTAGTAGGTACGAGCAGTACTTC
TRBD1,TRBV6-1,TRBJ2-7,.,CASSDPGTGVFGQYF,TGTGCCAGCAGTGATCCCGGGACAGGGGTTTTCGGGCAGTACTTC
.,TRBV9,TRBJ1-1,.,CASSPTPMNTEAFF,TGTGCCAGCAGCCCTACCCCAATGAACACTGAAGCTTTCTTT
.,TRBV6-4,TRBJ2-7,.,CASSGFRGETYEQYF,TGTGCCAGCAGTGGGTTCAGGGGAGAAACCTACGAGCAGTACTTC
.,TRBV14,TRBJ2-4,.,CASSQGEQGVTKNIQYF,TGTGCCAGCAGCCAGGGGGAACAGGGAGTAACCAAAAACATTCAGTACTTC
.,TRBV4-1,TRBJ2-3,.,CASSLEAPTDTQYF,TGCGCCAGCAGCCTGGAAGCGCCGACGGATACGCAGTATTTT
.,TRBV3-1/TRBV3-2,TRBJ2-2,once,CASFPGIGGELFF,TGTGCCAGCTTCCCAGGGATCGGCGGGGAGCTGTTTTTT
.,TRBV21-1,TRBJ2-7,.,CASRYLRQGISYEQYF,TGTGCCAGCAGGTACCTACGACAGGGAATTAGCTACGAGCAGTACTTC
.,TRBV4-1,TRBJ1-2,.,CASSHRWGAFYGYTF,TGCGCCAGCAGCCATCGTTGGGGAGCCTTCTATGGCTACACCTTC
.,TRBV5-1,TRBJ1-4,.,CASSLGSGDEKLFF,TGCGCCAGCAGCTTGGGCTCGGGAGATGAAAAACTGTTTTTT
TRBD1,TRBV18,TRBJ1-6,.,CASSPATGSNSPLHF,TGTGCCAGCTCACCAGCGACAGGGAGTAATTCACCCCTCCACTTT
TRBD1,TRBV3-1/TRBV3-2,TRBJ2-3,.,CASSQLTGGLSTDTQYF,TGTGCCAGCAGCCAACTAACAGGGGGCTTAAGCACAGATACGCAGTATTTT
TRBD2,TRBV5-1,TRBJ2-1,few,CASSPSAGVNEQFF,TGCGCCAGCAGCCCATCAGCGGGAGTCAATGAGCAGTTCTTC
.,TRBV7-9,TRBJ2-3,once,CASSKAGQRGSNTQYF,TGTGCCAGCAGCAAAGCGGGACAAAGAGGTTCTAATACGCAGTATTTT
TRBD2,TRBV20-1,TRBJ2-5,.,CSASGGGETQYF,TGCAGTGCTAGTGGCGGGGGAGAGACCCAGTACTTC
.,TRBV4-2,TRBJ1-4,.,CASSQGQAQTNEKLFF,TGTGCCAGCAGCCAAGGCCAGGCTCAAACTAATGAAAAACTGTTTTTT